This T cell receptor beta chain is drawn from a study of shared clonotypes between healthy human individuals. Across the study: A couple of women and a few men aged 18 to 49 served as donors. Findings and limits, study-wide: Shared across several donors were around 4.7% of the naive CD4 clonotypes. Larger richness was generally estimated for naive than memory subsets.

As to this clone: What it binds is not known.

Libraries were prepared by immunoSEQ multiplex PCR; TCRdb keeps only in-frame clonotypes and omits some of them. This table holds approximately 1.5 million clones, roughly 98% found once. Among the donors, all were Caucasian adults who lived in Nashville, Tennessee. The ends were cut back, 4 bases at V and 5 bases at J, with 20 bases in the middle. The V gene's germline CDR1 is SGDLS and CDR2 YYNGEE. The CDR3 contains 16 residues. The receptor's source is a man aged 25-45 years in good health. The genes are TRBV9 and TRBJ2-3; no reliable D call. The specimen was naive CD4+ T cells sorted from blood. Subset described: CD45RA+ positively selected. CDR3 protein: CASSFLATDVGDTQYF. CDR3 coding DNA: TGTGCCAGCAGCTTCCTCGCGACGGACGTTGGAGATACGCAGTATTTT. The full variable domain, in which reference TRBV9 and TRBJ2-3 provide the parts outside the CDR3, is DSGVTQTPKHLITATGQRVTLRCSPRSGDLSVYWYQQSLDQGLQFLIQYYNGEERAKGNILERFSAQQFPDLHSELNLSSLELGDSALYFCASSFLATDVGDTQYFGPGTRLTVL.